The 7 T cell receptor beta chains in this list originate from one sample, sequenced in a study of CD4+ T cells in melanoma. Libraries were prepared by immunoSEQ multiplex PCR; TCRdb keeps only in-frame clonotypes and omits some of them. This table holds more than 110,000 clones, about 93% found once. The receptors here all came from a human donor with melanoma.

V and J are TRBV9 and TRBJ2-3; 12 positions match TRBD1. This CDR3 is 16 amino acids long. V was pared by 4 bases and J by 3 bases, with 6 bases of the junction left unmatched. Germline V gives CDR1 SGDLS, CDR2 YYNGEE. CDR3 nucleotides: TGTGCCAGCAGCAAGAGGGACAGGGGGCTGACAGATACGCAGTATTTT. It yields the protein CASSKRDRGLTDTQYF.

This clone was picked up a small number of times. The chain uses TRBV30 and TRBJ2-6; D ambiguous. Trimming removed 3 bases at V and 0 bases at J, with 3 bases between. The germline CDR1 and CDR2 sequences are GTSNPN and SVGIG (reference sequence). The CDR3 length is 13 residues. As DNA, the CDR3 is TGTGCCTGGAGGCTCTCTGGGGCCAACGTCCTGACTTTC. It translates to CAWRLSGANVLTF.

This sequence joins TRBV6-6 and TRBJ2-7; D is unresolved. Trimming took off 2 bases at V and 5 bases at J, with 10 bases between the two ends. The CDR3 contains 13 residues. The germline V gene encodes CDR1 MNHNY and CDR2 SVGAGI (reference sequence). The CDR3 bases are TGTGCCAGCAGTTACGCGGACCCCGACGAGCAGTACTTC. This sequence encodes CASSYADPDEQYF.

The CDR3 loop is CASSRPGGNSPLHF. The CDR3 region has the DNA TGTGCCAGCAGCCGCCCCGGAGGCAATTCACCCCTCCACTTT. The chain links TRBV7-9 to TRBJ1-6; D is uncertain. V dropped 5 bases and J dropped 7 bases, with 12 bases sitting between them. CDR3 length: 14 amino acids. CDR1 is SEHNR and CDR2 is FQNEAQ in the germline V gene (reference sequence).

The chain employs TRBV7-3 and TRBJ2-3; 8 bases are a match to TRBD1. V shed 5 bases and J 6 bases; nucleotides not matched to a gene: 13. The germline gives CDR1 SGHTA, CDR2 FQGTGA. The CDR3 has 16 residues. In nucleotides, the CDR3 is TGTGCCAGCAGCACAAACCAGGGGGCAGGACAGGATACGCAGTATTTT. Its translation: CASSTNQGAGQDTQYF.

This chain connects TRBV19 to TRBJ2-7, with D perhaps matching TRBD2 (6 bases). The V end lost 8 bases, the J end lost 5 bases, and 19 bases lay between the germline ends. The CDR3 has 14 residues. Germline V CDR1 and CDR2: LNHDA, SQIVND (reference sequence). This chain's CDR3 is CASSRLGGIDEQYF. CDR3 nucleotide sequence: TGTGCCAGTTCGCGCTTGGGGGGTATTGACGAGCAGTACTTC.

The rearrangement links TRBV7-3 to TRBJ2-1; no clear D. Germline CDR1 is SGHTA and CDR2 is FQGTGA. Trimming pared 1 base from V and 7 bases from J, leaving 17 bases between. This CDR3 contains 16 residues. This chain's CDR3 is CASSLNLAMSRNEQFF. The CDR3 DNA follows: TGTGCCAGCAGCTTAAATCTTGCTATGAGCCGGAATGAGCAGTTCTTC. Variable domain in full (rest from reference TRBV7-3 and TRBJ2-1): GAGVSQTPSNKVTEKGKYVELRCDPISGHTALYWYRQSLGQGPEFLIYFQGTGAADDSGLPNDRFFAVRPEGSVSTLKIQRTERGDSAVYLCASSLNLAMSRNEQFFGPGTRLTVL.